This TCR beta chain stems from a study of massively parallel sequencing of T cell beta chains (dated 2009 in TCRdb). Concerning the study at large: The study profiled human TCR beta CDR3 diversity in peripheral blood using 5'-RACE, Illumina short-read sequencing and a dedicated short-read assembly strategy.

All donors in the pool were aged about 18 to 40 years, and the pool included fewer than 450 males and over 150 females. Peripheral leukocyte polyA+ RNA was isolated from approximately 160 liters of pooled peripheral blood. For starting material, the researchers used a commercial mRNA preparation made from normal human peripheral blood leukocytes pooled across approximately 600 individuals. The junction carries 14 bases between V and J, which are trimmed by 0 bases and 8 bases respectively. The CDR3 starts with the cysteine, ends with the phenylalanine, and has 15 residues. The read is trimmed to its CDR3 DNA, 45 bases read in frame from base 1. The germline V gene specifies SNHLY as CDR1 and FYNNEI as CDR2. TCRdb records Illumina Genome Analyzer II as the sequencer. Two rounds of nested PCR with TRBC1/TRBC2-specific primers yielded a RACE product of about 520 bp, which was gel-purified. A TRBC-specific primer and a template-switching oligonucleotide were used to make first-strand cDNA, with the template-switching oligonucleotide providing a 5' anchor for RACE. Because the RACE amplicon was too long for direct short-read sequencing, the RACE amplicon was concatemerized by ligation and sheared by sonication. PAGE was used to isolate a size fraction of 100 to 300 bp, and that fraction then underwent shotgun sequencing on the Illumina platform. In separate sequencing runs on an Illumina GAII, 18.8 million 36-nt reads and 21.7 million 50-nt single-end reads were generated. The published analysis was carried out like this. Assembly of the pooled 40,582,229 reads was performed with iSSAKE using parameters -m 15, -o 2 and -r 0.7. Reads that aligned to the ends of Ensembl TRBV gene predictions and carried unmatched junctional bases were used to seed de novo CDR3 beta assemblies. Clonotype abundance was estimated as the number of matching assembled contigs, not raw read depth. Of the assembled clonotypes, roughly 2,100 (approximately 6%) were found to have in-frame stop codons and were removed, so that approximately 35,000 productive clonotypes were retained. Of the 300 or so unique TCR sequences obtained by Sanger sequencing of cloned RACE products, about 68% were also present in the Illumina assembly. The public reads were reanalyzed by TCRdb: fastp trimming at Q25, MiXCR alignment, in-frame beta chains only. Each CDR3 protein gets just one entry, which takes the most common genes and DNA from the rows behind it. For this entry, the V and J calls and clone size follow TCRdb and not the study's own pipeline. The sample table holds 3,500 to 5,000 distinct CDR3 sequences, of which around 40% were seen once. Less than 3% of the sample belongs to the ten largest clones.

The study at large found these results: Most clonotypes (about 60% of the 33,664) were supported by a single sequence read, by which apparent diversity could in principle be inflated. The reported gene usage frequencies may have been skewed by preferential PCR amplification of some TRBV and TRBJ sequences. In subsampling, clonotype counts increased linearly with read number, which indicated that sequencing depth was far from saturation. TRBV usage was found to range from less than 0.011% for TRBV17 to roughly 25% for TRBV20-1, and TRBJ usage was found to range from around 1.5% for TRBJ2-6 to 17.2% for TRBJ2-1. CDR3 beta lengths ranging from 21 to 81 nucleotides were observed, with a peak at 45 nucleotides. Within the 31,000 or so distinct clonotypes, single-copy clonotypes accounted for 60% to 70% of clonotypes but just 15% to 20% of assemblies. Because the RNA was pooled from many donors, population-average clonotype abundance rather than any individual repertoire is reflected in the results. A unique TRBV gene could be assigned to only about 23,000 (around 70%) of the clonotypes.

This clonotype was found a few times. It lacks a known antigen. Qualities for individual bases were not recorded, and no much larger clone is one base off. Specimen: commercial RNA from peripheral blood pooled from many donors. Rearrangement joined TRBV2 to TRBJ2-1, with the D gene not clear enough to name. This sequence was found in a pool of human donors in good health; the sample was commercial RNA pooled from many donors. The nucleotides are TGTGCCAGCAGTGAAGCCTGGACGTCCAACTATGAGCAGTTCTTC. The translation is CASSEAWTSNYEQFF.